Included here is one T cell receptor (beta chain) sequence, with context. Its target is not known. These data are taken from a study of Ad26.COV2.S vaccination and SARS-CoV-2 variants. Study results and limitations: Post-vaccination breadth of spike-specific CD8+ and CD4+ T cell responses was reportedly substantial. Vaccinees and placebo recipients showed similar non-spike TCR breadth.

Assay used: immunoSEQ multiplex PCR; TCRdb lists only in-frame clones, some missing. The profile shows roughly 250,000 clones, 87% of them singletons. The length of the CDR3 is 13 residues. The V and J ends lost 4 bases and 0 bases respectively, with 4 bases between them. Germline CDR1 WSHSY, CDR2 SAAADI. Treatment noted: roughly 18 received Ad26.COV2.S at low or high dose, single or two shots; about 5 received placebo; per-sample allocation not given. Specimens were obtained on day 63 following the first vaccine or placebo injection. Material: peripheral blood, obtained in a trial of Ad26.COV2.S vaccine versus placebo. This clonotype originated in a person between 18 and 65 years old who received the Ad26.COV2.S COVID-19 vaccine or a placebo. The rearrangement links TRBV10-2 to TRBJ1-3; no definite D call. CDR3 sequence: CASSVSSGNTIYF. The CDR3 DNA is TGCGCCAGCAGTGTTAGCTCTGGAAACACCATATATTTT.